The 31 T cell receptor beta chains presented below share a single source sample, sequenced in a study of blood T cells in healthy people across ages. Alongside a J-beta primer mix, a sample-barcoded 5' primer served in a second PCR lasting about 7 to 12 cycles. A single record per CDR3 protein comes from TCRdb applying MiXCR to the 5' RACE reads. The table includes more than 800,000 distinct CDR3 sequences, 45% detected once. Input material: blood. The receptors come from a woman aged 55-70 years in good health.

This clonotype was detected a few times. V is TRBV10-3 and J is TRBJ2-7; D gene unclear. The CDR3 is 14 residues long. The germline V gene has CDR1 ENHRY and CDR2 SYGVKD. Trimming pared 5 bases from V and 6 bases from J, leaving 17 bases between. The CDR3 here is CAISRMLEAREQYF. As DNA, the CDR3 is TGTGCCATCAGTCGCATGTTAGAAGCGCGCGAGCAGTACTTC.

The chain links TRBV7-2 to TRBJ2-5; TRBD2 aligns across 7 bases. Germline assignment: CDR1 SGHTA and CDR2 FQGNSA. This CDR3 has 16 residues. The V and J ends lost 1 base and 5 bases, in that order; junction bases with no gene match: 10. CDR3 loop: CASSLGLAPGGETQYF. The CDR3 region has the DNA TGTGCCAGCAGCTTAGGACTAGCCCCCGGGGGGGAGACCCAGTACTTC.

The chain is built from TRBV28 and TRBJ2-7; TRBD2 agrees at 9 bases. V dropped 6 bases and J dropped 12; count of bases not matched to a gene: 6. Germline V gene data show CDR1 as MDHEN and CDR2 as SYDVKM. The CDR3 runs to 11 residues. The CDR3 coding sequence is TGTGCCAGCAGCAAGGGACTAGCTTGGTACTTC. Translating it yields CASSKGLAWYF.

The V call is TRBV5-6, the J call TRBJ2-1; 12 bases are shared with TRBD1. Looked up from germline, CDR1 is SGHDT and CDR2 is YYEEEE. After removal of 4 bases from V and 7 bases from J, the junction contained 12 bases not matched to a gene. This CDR3 comprises 17 residues. For the CDR3, the DNA is TGTGCCAGCAGCCTCGCGCCCGGGACAGGGGGCTTTAATGAGCAGTTCTTC. This gives the protein CASSLAPGTGGFNEQFF.

The V gene is TRBV5-1, the J gene TRBJ2-1; TRBD2 matches at 13 bases. The ends lost 2 bases at V and 9 bases at J; junction bases unmatched: 5. The CDR3 loop spans 15 amino acids. The germline CDR1 and CDR2 sequences are SGHRS and YFSETQ. CDR3 in amino acids: CASSLGLAGEFEQFF. The CDR3 DNA is TGCGCCAGCAGCTTAGGACTAGCGGGAGAATTTGAGCAGTTCTTC.

The CDR3 is CASSLRTSGRIDTQYF. Here the CDR3 DNA reads TGTGCCAGCAGTCTCCGGACTAGCGGGAGAATCGATACGCAGTATTTT. The V call is TRBV28, the J call TRBJ2-3; TRBD2 aligns across 13 bases. The V and J ends lost 5 bases and 6 bases, in that order; junction bases with no gene match: 8. The germline V gene has CDR1 MDHEN and CDR2 SYDVKM. The CDR3 has 16 amino acids.

This clonotype was detected a few times. The chain carries TRBV3-1 and TRBJ2-5, with 16 bases aligning to TRBD2. The J call is uncertain, as TRBJ2-7 better fits the DNA end. The CDR3 contains 16 residues. In germline, CDR1 is LGHDT, CDR2 YNNKEL (reference sequence). CDR3 region: CASSQGLAGGRYEQYF. As DNA, the CDR3 is TGTGCCAGCAGCCAGGGACTAGCGGGAGGGAGGTACGAGCAGTACTTC.

The chain links TRBV15 to TRBJ2-7, with D unclear. CDR1 LNHNV and CDR2 YYDKDF come from the germline V gene (reference sequence). The CDR3 covers 15 residues. The V gene lost 0 bases and the J gene lost 3 bases, with 12 bases spanning the gap. DNA for the CDR3: TGTGCCACCAGCAGAGATACCGGGCCAAACTACGAGCAGTACTTC. Amino acid sequence: CATSRDTGPNYEQYF.

This clonotype was found a few times. The rearrangement links TRBV20-1 to TRBJ2-4, with D perhaps assigned TRBD1 or TRBD2 (6 bases each). V was trimmed by 4 bases and J by 0 bases, leaving 16 bases between them. This CDR3 has 16 amino acids. Germline CDR1 is DFQATT and CDR2 is SNEGSKA (reference sequence). This CDR3 is CSATPRGETAKNIQYF. CDR3 sequence (DNA): TGCAGTGCTACCCCTAGGGGGGAAACAGCCAAAAACATTCAGTACTTC.

The chain links TRBV5-1 to TRBJ2-3; unclear D gene. The germline CDR1 and CDR2 sequences are SGHRS and YFSETQ. Trimming shortened V by 0 bases and J by 8 bases, and 7 bases separated the two germline ends. The CDR3 is 12 residues long. The CDR3 sequence is CASSLGTGTQYF. For the CDR3, the DNA is TGCGCCAGCAGCTTGGGCACTGGTACGCAGTATTTT.

The J gene is TRBJ2-5, the V gene TRBV11-2; a possible D gene is TRBD1 (5 bases). Germline V lookup: CDR1 SGHAT, CDR2 FQNNGV. The CDR3 loop spans 12 amino acids. The V end was cut by 0 bases, the J end by 10 bases, with 9 bases between. The CDR3 nucleotides read TGTGCCAGCAGCTTAGAACAGGTCATCCAGTACTTC. Translation: CASSLEQVIQYF.

V usage is TRBV11-1 and J usage is TRBJ2-5, with 10 bases aligning to TRBD2. The germline V gene has CDR1 SGHAT and CDR2 FQDESV (reference sequence). This CDR3 contains 15 residues. V shed 5 bases, J shed 11 bases, and the junction held 14 bases outside the gene matches. As DNA, the CDR3 is TGTGCCAGCAGCGCTAGCGGGAGTTGGTTTAATGAGCAGTACTTC. Its translation is CASSASGSWFNEQYF.

The rearrangement joins TRBV20-1 to TRBJ2-5, with D possibly TRBD2 on 5 matching bases. The germline V and J ends were trimmed by 0 bases and 5 bases, with 13 bases remaining between them. The CDR3 is 14 amino acids. CDR1 DFQATT and CDR2 SNEGSKA come from the germline V gene (reference sequence). CDR3 loop: CSARDFGESETQYF. For the CDR3, the DNA is TGCAGTGCTAGAGATTTTGGGGAGTCGGAGACCCAGTACTTC.

This clonotype was seen more than once but under ten times. This may come from a read error, since a much larger clone is one base off. The chain uses TRBV5-1 and TRBJ2-1; D may match TRBD1 or TRBD2 (5 bases each). The CDR3 runs to 15 residues. Germline V gene sequence: CDR1 SGHRS, CDR2 YFSETQ. Trimming pared 4 bases from V and 8 bases from J, leaving 19 bases between. CDR3 protein: CASSPGRALSDEQFF. In DNA, the CDR3 is TGCGCCAGCAGCCCGGGACGAGCGCTTTCGGATGAGCAGTTCTTC. Complete variable domain (other parts from reference TRBV5-1 and TRBJ2-1): KAGVTQTPRYLIKTRGQQVTLSCSPISGHRSVSWYQQTPGQGLQFLFEYFSETQRNKGNFPGRFSGRQFSNSRSEMNVSTLELGDSALYLCASSPGRALSDEQFFGPGTRLTVL.

V and J are TRBV27 and TRBJ2-7; TRBD2 matches at 11 bases. Germline loops: CDR1 MNHEY, CDR2 SMNVEV (reference sequence). CDR3 length: 13 residues. J gave up 4 bases and V 7 bases, and 3 bases lay outside the gene matches. CDR3 DNA sequence: TGTGCCAGCACCTCTAGCGGGAGGTACGAGCAGTACTTC. It specifies CASTSSGRYEQYF.

This clonotype was observed a few times. The genes are TRBV24-1 and TRBJ2-1; D might be TRBD1 (5 bases). The germline V gene has CDR1 KGHDR and CDR2 SFDVKD. Trimming cost V 5 bases and J 7 bases, with 14 bases left between them. The CDR3 runs 14 residues. The CDR3 reads CATSGQGGSNEQFF. The CDR3 bases are TGTGCCACCAGTGGCCAGGGTGGTAGTAATGAGCAGTTCTTC.

At least ten counts were recorded for this clonotype. This rearrangement joins TRBV6-6 to TRBJ2-5, with TRBD1 matching 7 bases. The length of the CDR3 is 13 residues. Germline CDR1 is MNHNY and CDR2 is SVGAGI (reference sequence). Losses at the gene ends were 5 bases for V and 5 bases for J; bases not matched to a gene: 5. The CDR3 DNA reads as TGTGCCAGCAGTCCGACAGGGAGTGAGACCCAGTACTTC. Its translation is CASSPTGSETQYF.

This chain connects TRBV18 to TRBJ2-1; the match to TRBD1 covers 8 bases. This CDR3 spans 16 amino acids. J lost 13 bases, V lost 3 bases, and 17 bases had no gene match. Germline V gene sequence: CDR1 KGHSH, CDR2 LQKENI. The chain's CDR3 is CASSPLKDREWKTQFF. CDR3 sequence (DNA): TGTGCCAGCTCACCTCTCAAGGACAGGGAATGGAAGACCCAGTTCTTC.

The gene calls are TRBV27 and TRBJ2-3; a weak D match, TRBD2 (6 bases). CDR3 length: 15 amino acids. The V end lost 8 bases, the J end lost 2 bases, and 17 bases lay between the germline ends. Germline V CDR1 and CDR2: MNHEY, SMNVEV (reference sequence). The CDR3, as DNA: TGTGCCAGCGGGGAACTTGGGGGGATCACAGATACGCAGTATTTT. Its protein product is CASGELGGITDTQYF.

The chain combines TRBV5-1 with TRBJ2-4; 7 bases line up with TRBD1. The CDR3 is 16 residues long. V was pared by 0 bases and J by 3 bases, with 6 bases of the junction left unmatched. The germline CDR1 and CDR2 sequences are SGHRS and YFSETQ. CDR3 loop: CASSLAKTGHKNIQYF. The DNA for the CDR3 is TGCGCCAGCAGCTTGGCCAAGACAGGGCACAAAAACATTCAGTACTTC. Based on the CDR3 plus reference TRBV5-1 and TRBJ2-4, the full variable domain is KAGVTQTPRYLIKTRGQQVTLSCSPISGHRSVSWYQQTPGQGLQFLFEYFSETQRNKGNFPGRFSGRQFSNSRSEMNVSTLELGDSALYLCASSLAKTGHKNIQYFGAGTRLSVL.

This clonotype was observed a handful of times. The chain employs TRBV5-5 and TRBJ2-7; D ambiguous. Germline V gene sequence: CDR1 SGHKS, CDR2 YYEKEE (reference sequence). The V gene lost 2 bases and the J gene lost 2 bases, with 17 bases spanning the gap. The CDR3 loop spans 16 amino acids. DNA for the CDR3: TGTGCCAGCAGCTTATACTCGAGACGGACGACCTACGAGCAGTACTTC. Translation gives CASSLYSRRTTYEQYF. Using reference TRBV5-5 and TRBJ2-7 for the parts outside the CDR3, the full variable domain is DAGVTQSPTHLIKTRGQQVTLRCSPISGHKSVSWYQQVLGQGPQFIFQYYEKEERGRGNFPDRFSARQFPNYSSELNVNALLLGDSALYLCASSLYSRRTTYEQYFGPGTRLTVT.

The genes are TRBV6-6 and TRBJ2-4; 7 positions match TRBD1. The J call may not be correct, given that the DNA end is closer to TRBJ2-5. The CDR3 is made up of 15 amino acids. Germline V gene sequence: CDR1 MNHNY, CDR2 SVGAGI (reference sequence). The CDR3 DNA follows: TGTGCCAGCAGATACAGCGACAGGGCAGGGGAGACCCAGTACTTC. Amino acids: CASRYSDRAGETQYF.

This clonotype turned up a few times. The rearrangement links TRBV27 to TRBJ2-1, with 9 bases matching TRBD1. V gave up 4 bases and J gave up 10 bases; unmatched junction bases: 8. The CDR3 runs to 14 residues. Germline V CDR1 and CDR2: MNHEY, SMNVEV (reference sequence). The CDR3 loop is CASSSYTGGREQFF. CDR3 nucleotides: TGTGCCAGCAGTTCCTACACAGGGGGCAGAGAGCAGTTCTTC.

The rearrangement joins TRBV3-1 to TRBJ2-7, with D possibly being TRBD1 or TRBD2 (5 bases each). This CDR3 region has 15 residues. Germline lookup yields CDR1 LGHDT and CDR2 YNNKEL (reference sequence). Trimming pared 4 bases from V and 0 bases from J, leaving 13 bases between. The CDR3 bases are TGTGCCAGCAGCCGAGGGGATAGGGGCTCCTACGAGCAGTACTTC. Translation gives CASSRGDRGSYEQYF.

This clonotype was counted once. A read error is possible here, since a much larger clone lies one base away. The DNA is left out, because the CDR3 cannot be placed on it with certainty; the CDR3 is given as TCRdb lists it. This chain uses TRBV29-1 with TRBJ1-2; TRBD1, as called in the table, went unchecked against the DNA. CDR1 and CDR2 (germline): SQVTM, ANQGSEA. Both ends counted, the CDR3 spans 12 residues. CDR3 protein: CSVPGRLYGCTF.

This chain's CDR3 is CSASQMTNYGYTF. The CDR3 coding sequence is TGCAGTGCTAGTCAGATGACTAACTATGGCTACACCTTC. This chain uses TRBV20-1 with TRBJ1-2, with D uncertain. V shed 3 bases and J shed 0 bases, with 8 bases lying between them. Germline CDR1 DFQATT, CDR2 SNEGSKA (reference sequence). This CDR3 region has 13 residues.

This clonotype was counted once. The J gene is TRBJ2-5, the V gene TRBV20-1; D not resolved. The assigned J gene may be wrong: the sequence end matches TRBJ2-7 better. The germline V gene has CDR1 DFQATT and CDR2 SNEGSKA (reference sequence). The CDR3 runs 11 residues. The CDR3 region has the DNA TGCAGTGCTCCCAGTGTGTACGAGCAGTACTTC. Encoded protein: CSAPSVYEQYF.

This clonotype was seen a few times. The CDR3 loop reads CASSLVLAGKYEQYF. DNA for the CDR3: TGTGCCAGCAGTTTAGTCCTAGCGGGAAAATACGAGCAGTACTTC. The rearrangement joins TRBV12-3 or TRBV12-4 to TRBJ2-7, with TRBD2 matching 9 bases. The CDR3 extends over 15 amino acids. The V and J ends lost 1 base and 4 bases, in that order; junction bases with no gene match: 5.

The chain employs TRBV2 and TRBJ2-3; tentative D call: TRBD1 (6 bases). Germline V gene data show CDR1 as SNHLY and CDR2 as FYNNEI. Trimming removed 4 bases at V and 5 bases at J, with 7 bases between. CDR3 length: 12 amino acids. In nucleotides, the CDR3 is TGTGCCAGCAGTGGAGGGGGAGATACGCAGTATTTT. As protein: CASSGGGDTQYF.

The table lists this clonotype with many counts. The chain couples TRBV12-3 or TRBV12-4 to TRBJ2-5; 7 bases match TRBD1. V lost 5 bases, J lost 5 bases, and 5 bases stayed unmatched. The CDR3 loop spans 13 amino acids. This CDR3 reads CASSMTGRETQYF. As DNA, the CDR3 is TGTGCCAGCAGTATGACAGGGCGGGAGACCCAGTACTTC.

The table lists this clonotype with a few counts. This chain connects TRBV10-3 to TRBJ1-4; D remains unclear. V dropped 0 bases and J dropped 8 bases, with 13 bases sitting between them. Germline V lookup: CDR1 ENHRY, CDR2 SYGVKD. The length of the CDR3 is 15 residues. The CDR3 is CAISESSGVSEKLFF. Here the CDR3 DNA reads TGTGCCATCAGTGAGTCCTCGGGTGTAAGCGAAAAACTGTTTTTT.